The 8 T cell receptor beta chains in this list originate from one sample, sequenced in a study of lung T cells in sarcoidosis with Löfgren's syndrome. Each CDR3 protein is one row after TCRdb ran MiXCR on the reads. The table includes about 880 distinct CDR3 sequences, under 30% detected once. Material for sequencing was CD4+ T cells from bronchoalveolar lavage fluid. The receptors originated from a human donor with sarcoidosis (Löfgren's syndrome or another form), or a control subject (not recorded which).

The rearrangement joins TRBV7-2 to TRBJ1-5; D is unclear. The CDR3 length is 13 residues. V was clipped by 2 bases and J by 5 bases, with 7 bases between them. The germline CDR1 and CDR2 sequences are SGHTA and FQGNSA. In DNA form, the CDR3 reads TGTGCCAGCAGCTTACTTCAGGATCAGCCCCAGCATTTT. Its protein is CASSLLQDQPQHF.

The chain carries TRBV7-8 and TRBJ2-5; no firm D call. The length of the CDR3 is 13 residues. V was pared by 5 bases and J by 7 bases, with 14 bases between. Germline lookup yields CDR1 SGHVS and CDR2 FQNEAQ. The CDR3 region has the DNA TGTGCCAGCAGCGTAACACCATCAGGGACCCAGTACTTC. This gives the protein CASSVTPSGTQYF.

This clonotype qualifies as medium-sized. The rearrangement uses TRBV7-2 and TRBJ1-1; D call uncertain. The CDR3 length is 12 residues. Germline CDR1 is SGHTA and CDR2 is FQGNSA. The ends were cut back, 5 bases at V and 4 bases at J, with 8 bases in the middle. The CDR3 spells CASSPDATEAFF. The CDR3 nucleotides are TGTGCCAGCAGCCCGGACGCCACTGAAGCTTTCTTT.

By share, this clonotype counts as large (0.1 to 1%). The V gene is TRBV27, the J gene TRBJ2-1; 10 bases align to TRBD2. The length of the CDR3 is 15 residues. Germline loops: CDR1 MNHEY, CDR2 SMNVEV (reference sequence). V was clipped by 5 bases and J by 2 bases; unmatched bases: 3. CDR3 amino acids: CASSLAGETYNEQFF. Written as DNA, the CDR3 is TGTGCCAGCAGTCTAGCGGGGGAAACCTACAATGAGCAGTTCTTC.

This clonotype is medium-sized (0.01 to 0.1%) within its sample. This rearrangement joins TRBV7-6 to TRBJ2-1; the match to TRBD2 covers 7 bases. CDR3 length: 15 amino acids. V shed 4 bases and J 4 bases; nucleotides not matched to a gene: 7. Germline lookup yields CDR1 SGHVS and CDR2 FNYEAQ. The CDR3 sequence is CASSSPSGLYNEQFF. The CDR3 bases are TGTGCCAGCAGCTCCCCTAGCGGACTATACAATGAGCAGTTCTTC.

By sample share, this clonotype is medium-sized. The V call is TRBV10-3, the J call TRBJ2-5; weak D call: TRBD2 (6 bases). CDR3 size: 11 residues. CDR1 ENHRY and CDR2 SYGVKD come from the germline V gene. Trimming took off 11 bases at V and 5 bases at J, with 12 bases between the two ends. Here the CDR3 DNA reads TGTGCCCTCCGGGGGTGGGAGACCCAGTACTTC. Its translation: CALRGWETQYF.

V gene TRBV7-2 combines with J gene TRBJ1-1; D is unresolved. V was pared by 1 base and J by 6 bases, with 12 bases between. The CDR3 loop spans 14 amino acids. From germline, CDR1 is SGHTA and CDR2 FQGNSA. The CDR3, as DNA: TGTGCCAGCAGCTTAGACAATAGGAGTGCTGAAGCTTTCTTT. It encodes CASSLDNRSAEAFF.

In this sample, this clonotype turned up many times. This chain links TRBV29-1 with TRBJ2-7; tentatively, D is TRBD1 (5 bases). Germline V gene data show CDR1 as SQVTM and CDR2 as ANQGSEA. CDR3 length: 13 residues. V was shortened by 3 bases and J by 5 bases, with 14 bases between the two germline ends. The CDR3 loop is CSVELSGRNEQYF. CDR3 DNA sequence: TGCAGCGTTGAGCTCTCAGGGCGGAACGAGCAGTACTTC.